Listed here are 4 T cell receptor beta chains from one sample, sequenced in a study. TCRdb reprocessed the 5' RACE reads via MiXCR and lists one record per CDR3 protein. In the table there are about 5,900 distinct CDR3 sequences, roughly two thirds of which are singletons. Sequencing was carried out using memory CD4+ T cells sorted from a lymph node. The subset denotes: memory CD4+ T cells, CD4+CD45RO+CD25-. These receptors were taken from a female donor with breast cancer.

CDR3 nucleotides: TGTGCCAGCAGCTCCAAACAGGGGGGGCGCGACGAGCAGTACTTC. Translated, it gives CASSSKQGGRDEQYF. This sequence joins TRBV13 and TRBJ2-7, with a weak D call TRBD1 (8 bases). The CDR3 sequence is 15 residues long. Looked up from germline, CDR1 is PRHDT and CDR2 is FYEKMQ (reference sequence). V was pared by 4 bases and J by 5 bases, with 18 bases between.

This chain uses TRBV4-2 with TRBJ2-1; D remains ambiguous. The V gene's germline CDR1 is LGHNA and CDR2 YNFKEQ. The CDR3 contains 13 residues. V lost 0 bases to trimming and J lost 10 bases, with 10 bases between them. The CDR3 protein is CASSQDPQQEQFF. Written as DNA, the CDR3 is TGTGCCAGCAGCCAAGACCCGCAGCAGGAGCAGTTCTTC.

V gene TRBV20-1 combines with J gene TRBJ1-2, with D uncertain. The germline V gene has CDR1 DFQATT and CDR2 SNEGSKA (reference sequence). Between the trimmed V and J ends, which lost 1 base and 7 bases, there was a span of 22 bases. This CDR3 has 16 residues. For the CDR3, the DNA is TGCAGTGCTAGAGGGGCTCCGGGGAAAGTTGTTTCTGGCTACACCTTC. This encodes CSARGAPGKVVSGYTF.

This clonotype was seen a few times. The chain is built from TRBV11-3 and TRBJ2-1; 7 nucleotides line up with TRBD2. The V gene's germline CDR1 is SGHNT and CDR2 YENEEA. There are 15 residues in the CDR3. V lost 6 bases, J lost 2 bases, and 7 bases stayed unmatched. This CDR3 is CASRSRGVPYNEQFF. The DNA for the CDR3 is TGTGCCAGCAGGTCCCGGGGGGTACCCTACAATGAGCAGTTCTTC.